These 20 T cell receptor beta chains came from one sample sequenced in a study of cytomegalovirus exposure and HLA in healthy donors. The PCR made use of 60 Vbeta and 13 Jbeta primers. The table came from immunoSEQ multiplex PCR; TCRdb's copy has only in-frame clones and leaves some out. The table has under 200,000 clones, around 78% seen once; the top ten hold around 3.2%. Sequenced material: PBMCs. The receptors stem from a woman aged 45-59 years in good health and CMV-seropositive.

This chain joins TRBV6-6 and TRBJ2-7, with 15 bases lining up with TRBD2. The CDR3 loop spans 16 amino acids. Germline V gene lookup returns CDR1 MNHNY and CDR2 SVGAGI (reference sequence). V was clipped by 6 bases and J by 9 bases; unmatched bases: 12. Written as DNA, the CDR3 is TGTGCCAGCAGCCCCCCCGGGACTAGCGGGAGGCCGTGGCAGTACTTC. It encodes CASSPPGTSGRPWQYF.

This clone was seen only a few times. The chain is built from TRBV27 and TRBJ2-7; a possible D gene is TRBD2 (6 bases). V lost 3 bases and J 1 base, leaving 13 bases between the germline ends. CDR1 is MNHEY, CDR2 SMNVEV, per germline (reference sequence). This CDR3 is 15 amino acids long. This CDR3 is CASSLGWGVSYEQYF. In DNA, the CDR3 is TGTGCCAGCAGTTTGGGTTGGGGGGTTTCCTACGAGCAGTACTTC.

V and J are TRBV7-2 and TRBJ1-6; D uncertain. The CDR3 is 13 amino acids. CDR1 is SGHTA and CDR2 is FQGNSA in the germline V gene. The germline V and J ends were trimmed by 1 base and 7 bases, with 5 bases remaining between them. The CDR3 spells CASSLDMNSPLHF. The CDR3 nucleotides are TGTGCCAGCAGCTTAGATATGAATTCACCCCTCCACTTT.

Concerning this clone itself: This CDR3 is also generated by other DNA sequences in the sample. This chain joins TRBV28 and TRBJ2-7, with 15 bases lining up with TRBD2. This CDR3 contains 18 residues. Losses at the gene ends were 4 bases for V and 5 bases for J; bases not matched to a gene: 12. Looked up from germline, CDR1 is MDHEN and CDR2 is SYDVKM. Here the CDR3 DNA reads TGTGCCAGCAGTTCCGTTATGACGGGACTAGCGGGAGGAGACGAGCAGTACTTC. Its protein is CASSSVMTGLAGGDEQYF.

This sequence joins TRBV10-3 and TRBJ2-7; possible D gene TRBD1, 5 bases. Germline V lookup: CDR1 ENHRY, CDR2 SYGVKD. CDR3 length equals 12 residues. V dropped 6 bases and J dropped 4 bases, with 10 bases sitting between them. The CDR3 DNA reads TGTGCCATCAGGGGTGACAGTTACGAGCAGTACTTC. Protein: CAIRGDSYEQYF.

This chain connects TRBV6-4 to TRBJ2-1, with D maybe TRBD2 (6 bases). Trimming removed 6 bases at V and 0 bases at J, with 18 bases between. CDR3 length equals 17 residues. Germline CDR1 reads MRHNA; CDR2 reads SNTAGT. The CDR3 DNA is TGTGCCAGCAGCCCGCGTGGCGGGACGAGCTCCTACAATGAGCAGTTCTTC. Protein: CASSPRGGTSSYNEQFF.

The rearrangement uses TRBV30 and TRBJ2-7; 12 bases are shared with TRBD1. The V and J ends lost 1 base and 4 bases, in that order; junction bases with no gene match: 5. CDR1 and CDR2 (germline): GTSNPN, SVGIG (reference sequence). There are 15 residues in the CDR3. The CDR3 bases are TGTGCCTGGAGTGCCCCGGGACAGGGGGCGTACGAGCAGTACTTC. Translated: CAWSAPGQGAYEQYF.

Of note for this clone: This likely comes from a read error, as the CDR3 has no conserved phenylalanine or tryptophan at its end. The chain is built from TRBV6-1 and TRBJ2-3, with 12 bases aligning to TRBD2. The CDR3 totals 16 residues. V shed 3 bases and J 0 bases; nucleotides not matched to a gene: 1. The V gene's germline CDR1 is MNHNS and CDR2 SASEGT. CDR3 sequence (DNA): TGTGCCAGCAGTGAGACTAGCGGGGGAAGCACAGATACGCAGTATTTG. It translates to CASSETSGGSTDTQYL.

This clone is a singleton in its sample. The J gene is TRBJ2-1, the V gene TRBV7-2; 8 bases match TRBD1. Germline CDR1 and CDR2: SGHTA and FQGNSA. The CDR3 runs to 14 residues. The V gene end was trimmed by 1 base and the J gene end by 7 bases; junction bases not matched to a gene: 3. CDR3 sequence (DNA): TGTGCCAGCAGCTTAGGGACAGGGATGAATGAGCAGTTCTTC. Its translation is CASSLGTGMNEQFF. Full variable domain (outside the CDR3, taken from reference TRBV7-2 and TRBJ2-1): GAGVSQSPSNKVTEKGKDVELRCDPISGHTALYWYRQSLGQGLEFLIYFQGNSAPDKSGLPSDRFSAERTGGSVSTLTIQRTQQEDSAVYLCASSLGTGMNEQFFGPGTRLTVL.

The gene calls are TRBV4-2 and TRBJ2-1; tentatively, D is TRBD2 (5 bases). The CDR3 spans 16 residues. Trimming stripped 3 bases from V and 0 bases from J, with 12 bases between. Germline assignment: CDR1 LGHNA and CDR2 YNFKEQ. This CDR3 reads CASSQDWRSSYNEQFF. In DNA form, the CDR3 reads TGTGCCAGCAGCCAGGACTGGAGGAGCTCCTACAATGAGCAGTTCTTC.

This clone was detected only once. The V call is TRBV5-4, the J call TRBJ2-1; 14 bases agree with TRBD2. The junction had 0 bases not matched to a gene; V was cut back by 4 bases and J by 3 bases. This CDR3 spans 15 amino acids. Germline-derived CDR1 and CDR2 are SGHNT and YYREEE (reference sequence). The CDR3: CASSGTSGSYNEQFF. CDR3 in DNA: TGTGCCAGCAGCGGGACTAGCGGGAGCTACAATGAGCAGTTCTTC. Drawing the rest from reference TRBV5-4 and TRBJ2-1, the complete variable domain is ETGVTQSPTHLIKTRGQQVTLRCSSQSGHNTVSWYQQALGQGPQFIFQYYREEENGRGNFPPRFSGLQFPNYSSELNVNALELDDSALYLCASSGTSGSYNEQFFGPGTRLTVL.

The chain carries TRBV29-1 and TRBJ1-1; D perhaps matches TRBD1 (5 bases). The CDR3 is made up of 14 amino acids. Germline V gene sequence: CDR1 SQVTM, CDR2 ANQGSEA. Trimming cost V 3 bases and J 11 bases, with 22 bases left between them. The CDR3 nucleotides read TGCAGCGTTGATTCCGACCGAACAGGCTCTGGGGCTTTCTTT. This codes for CSVDSDRTGSGAFF.

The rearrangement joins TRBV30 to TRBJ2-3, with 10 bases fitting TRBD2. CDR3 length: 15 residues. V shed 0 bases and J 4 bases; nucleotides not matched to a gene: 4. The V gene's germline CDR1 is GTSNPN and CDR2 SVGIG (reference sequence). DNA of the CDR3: TGTGCCTGGAGTGTCCAGCGGGGGGGCCCAGATACGCAGTATTTT. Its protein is CAWSVQRGGPDTQYF. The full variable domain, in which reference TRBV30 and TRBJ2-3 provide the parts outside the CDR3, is SQTIHQWPATLVQPVGSPLSLECTVEGTSNPNLYWYRQAAGRGLQLLFYSVGIGQISSEVPQNLSASRPQDRQFILSSKKLLLSDSGFYLCAWSVQRGGPDTQYFGPGTRLTVL.

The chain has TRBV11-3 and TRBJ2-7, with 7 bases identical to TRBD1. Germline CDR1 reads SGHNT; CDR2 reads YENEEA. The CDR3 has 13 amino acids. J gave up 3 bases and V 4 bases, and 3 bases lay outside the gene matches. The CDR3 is CASSSTGSYEQYF. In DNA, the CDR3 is TGTGCCAGCAGCTCGACAGGGAGCTACGAGCAGTACTTC.

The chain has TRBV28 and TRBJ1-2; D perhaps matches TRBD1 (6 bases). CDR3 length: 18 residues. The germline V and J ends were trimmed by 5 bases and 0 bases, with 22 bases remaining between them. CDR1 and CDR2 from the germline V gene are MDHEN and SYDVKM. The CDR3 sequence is CASSPLGDIYAPNYGYTF. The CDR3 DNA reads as TGTGCCAGCAGTCCCCTGGGGGACATATACGCTCCTAACTATGGCTACACCTTC.

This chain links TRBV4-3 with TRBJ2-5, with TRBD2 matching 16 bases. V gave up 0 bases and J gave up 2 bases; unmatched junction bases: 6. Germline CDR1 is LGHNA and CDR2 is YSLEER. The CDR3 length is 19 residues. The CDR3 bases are TGCGCCAGCAGCCAAGACGCAGGGACTAGCGGGGGGGTTCAAGAGACCCAGTACTTC. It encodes CASSQDAGTSGGVQETQYF.

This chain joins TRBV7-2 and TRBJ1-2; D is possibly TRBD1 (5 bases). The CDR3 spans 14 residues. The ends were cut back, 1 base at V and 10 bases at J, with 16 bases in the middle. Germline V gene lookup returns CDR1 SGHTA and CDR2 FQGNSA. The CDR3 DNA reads TGTGCCAGCAGCTTAGATCGCCAGGGTGCCTCCTACACCTTC. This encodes CASSLDRQGASYTF.

The CDR3, as DNA: TGTGCCAGCAGTGAGATGGCCAGCTCCTACAATGAGCAGTTCTTC. This gives the protein CASSEMASSYNEQFF. The V call is TRBV2, the J call TRBJ2-1; D gene uncertain. Between the trimmed V and J ends, which lost 3 bases and 0 bases, there was a span of 9 bases. CDR1 is SNHLY and CDR2 is FYNNEI in the germline V gene. The CDR3 runs to 15 residues. Variable domain in full (rest from reference TRBV2 and TRBJ2-1): EPEVTQTPSHQVTQMGQEVILRCVPISNHLYFYWYRQILGQKVEFLVSFYNNEISEKSEIFDDQFSVERPDGSNFTLKIRSTKLEDSAMYFCASSEMASSYNEQFFGPGTRLTVL.

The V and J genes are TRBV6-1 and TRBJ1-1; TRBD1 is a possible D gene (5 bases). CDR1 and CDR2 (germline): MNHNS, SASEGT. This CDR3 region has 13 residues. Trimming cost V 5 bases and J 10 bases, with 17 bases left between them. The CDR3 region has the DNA TGTGCCAGCAGTCCCCTGGGGACTGGCGGAGCTTTCTTT. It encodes CASSPLGTGGAFF.

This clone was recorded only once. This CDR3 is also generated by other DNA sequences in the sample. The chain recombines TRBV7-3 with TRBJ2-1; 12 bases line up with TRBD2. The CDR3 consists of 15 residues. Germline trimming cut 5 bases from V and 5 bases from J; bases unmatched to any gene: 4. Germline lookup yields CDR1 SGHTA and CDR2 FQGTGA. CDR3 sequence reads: CASSRRLAGDNEQFF. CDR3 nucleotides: TGTGCCAGCAGCCGCCGACTAGCGGGAGACAATGAGCAGTTCTTC.